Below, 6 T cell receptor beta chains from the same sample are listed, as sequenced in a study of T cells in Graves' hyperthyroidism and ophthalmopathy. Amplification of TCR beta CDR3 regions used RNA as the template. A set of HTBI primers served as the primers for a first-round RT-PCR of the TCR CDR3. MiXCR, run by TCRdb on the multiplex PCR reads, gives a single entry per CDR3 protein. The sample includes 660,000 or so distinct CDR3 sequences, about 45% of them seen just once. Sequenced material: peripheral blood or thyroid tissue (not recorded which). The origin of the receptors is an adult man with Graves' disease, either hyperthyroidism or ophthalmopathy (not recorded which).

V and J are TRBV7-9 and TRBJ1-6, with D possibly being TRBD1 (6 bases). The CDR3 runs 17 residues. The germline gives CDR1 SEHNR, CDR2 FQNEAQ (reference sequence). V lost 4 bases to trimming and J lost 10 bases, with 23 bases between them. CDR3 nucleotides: TGTGCCAGCAGCTCGCACGACCTACACGGGACACGGTCACCCCTCCACTTT. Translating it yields CASSSHDLHGTRSPLHF.

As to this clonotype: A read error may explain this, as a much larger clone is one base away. CDR3 nucleotide sequence: TGTGCCAGCAGCAACCGGGCCGTCTATAATTCACCCCTCCACTTT. The encoded protein is CASSNRAVYNSPLHF. V gene TRBV13 combines with J gene TRBJ1-6, with D unresolved. Germline CDR1 PRHDT, CDR2 FYEKMQ (reference sequence). This CDR3 contains 15 residues. Trimming cost V 5 bases and J 3 bases, with 11 bases left between them.

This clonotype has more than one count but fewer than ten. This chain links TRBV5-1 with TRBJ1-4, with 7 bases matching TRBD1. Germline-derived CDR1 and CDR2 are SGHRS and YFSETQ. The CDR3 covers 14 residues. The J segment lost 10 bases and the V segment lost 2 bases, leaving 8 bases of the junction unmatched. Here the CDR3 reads CASSFTGAVGKLFF. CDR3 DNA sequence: TGCGCCAGCAGCTTCACAGGGGCGGTCGGAAAACTGTTTTTT.

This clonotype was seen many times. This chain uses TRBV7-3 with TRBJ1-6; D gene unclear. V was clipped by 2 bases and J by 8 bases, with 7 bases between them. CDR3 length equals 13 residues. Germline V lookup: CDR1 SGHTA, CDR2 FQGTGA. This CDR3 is CASSLGSYSPLHF. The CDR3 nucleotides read TGTGCCAGCAGCTTAGGCAGCTATTCACCCCTCCACTTT.

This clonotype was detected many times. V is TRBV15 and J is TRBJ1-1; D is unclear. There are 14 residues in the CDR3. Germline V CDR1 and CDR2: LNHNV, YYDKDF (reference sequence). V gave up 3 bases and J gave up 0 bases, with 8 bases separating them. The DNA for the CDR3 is TGTGCCACCAGCAGGGTAGGGTTGAACACTGAAGCTTTCTTT. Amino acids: CATSRVGLNTEAFF.

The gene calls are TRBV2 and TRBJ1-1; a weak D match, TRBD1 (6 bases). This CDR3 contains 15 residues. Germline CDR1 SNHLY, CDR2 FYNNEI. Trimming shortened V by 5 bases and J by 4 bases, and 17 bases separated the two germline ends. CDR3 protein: CASSTPGVTLTEAFF. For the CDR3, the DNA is TGTGCCAGCAGTACCCCAGGGGTGACCCTCACTGAAGCTTTCTTT.